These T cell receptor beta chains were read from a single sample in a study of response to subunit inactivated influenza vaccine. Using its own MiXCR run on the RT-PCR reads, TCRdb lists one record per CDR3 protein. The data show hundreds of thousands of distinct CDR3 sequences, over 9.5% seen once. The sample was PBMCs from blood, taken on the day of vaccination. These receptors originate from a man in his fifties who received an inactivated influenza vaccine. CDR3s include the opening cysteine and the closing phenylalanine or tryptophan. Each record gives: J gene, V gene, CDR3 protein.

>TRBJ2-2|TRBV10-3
CAITPGQGSSGELFF
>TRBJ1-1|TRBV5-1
CASSLGQDRTSEFAEAFF
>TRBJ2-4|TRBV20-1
CSARRLAGQYF
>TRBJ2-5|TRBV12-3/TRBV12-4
CASRQGGEETQYF
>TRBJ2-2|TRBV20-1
CCARDFAAGGQTGELFF
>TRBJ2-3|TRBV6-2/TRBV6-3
CASSYVPTQQYF
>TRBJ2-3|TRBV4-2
CASSQDQRADTQYF
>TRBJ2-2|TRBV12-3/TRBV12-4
CASRIADGELFF
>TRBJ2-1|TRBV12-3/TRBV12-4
CASITVLSSYNEQFF
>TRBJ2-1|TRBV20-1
CSARDAASGYNEQFF
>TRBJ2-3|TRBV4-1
CASSQAGGRDTQYF
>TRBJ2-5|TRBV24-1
CATSDAGRETQYF
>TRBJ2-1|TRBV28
CASSFFIASGRSSYNEQFF
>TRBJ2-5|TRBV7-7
CASSKTGLETQYF
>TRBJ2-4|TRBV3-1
CASSQGQGLAKHIQYF
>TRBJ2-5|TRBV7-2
CASSVRRGGEETQYF
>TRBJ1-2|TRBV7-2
CASSLYLRNYGYTF
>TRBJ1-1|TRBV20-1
CSASGGEVGNTEAFF
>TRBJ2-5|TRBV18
CASSTRAQETQYF
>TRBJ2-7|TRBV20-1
CSAGTSGRAYEQYF
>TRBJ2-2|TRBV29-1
CSARPQVNTGELFF
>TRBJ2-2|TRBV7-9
CASSLESTGELFF
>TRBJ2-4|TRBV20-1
CSAYRTGKNIQYF
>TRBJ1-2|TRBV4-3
CASSQDESRYYGYTF
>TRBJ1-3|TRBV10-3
CAISERQNTIYF